The clone carrying this TCR beta chain was observed at least ten times. The target antigen is unknown. The data stem from a study of metastatic and nonmetastatic thyroid tumors. Study information: Comparative analysis of repertoires was undertaken across blood and tumor or nodule tissue obtained from malignant and benign thyroid patients.

Study processing details: Differences in CDR3 between clinicopathological groups were drawn on to build a classifier intended to discriminate distant-metastatic papillary thyroid cancer patients. TCRdb reassembled clones from the PCR reads with MiXCR. It is TCRdb's table, rather than the study itself, that gives the V and J calls and clone size. Among about 35,000 clones listed, approximately 30% were seen once. Study results and limitations: Compared with benign nodules, malignant thyroid tumors were reported to have significantly higher TCR beta diversity in both blood and tumor.

CDR3 length: 14 amino acids. The germline gives CDR1 SQVTM, CDR2 ANQGSEA. V lost 3 bases and J lost 4; bases outside the gene matches: 8. Each patient went into thyroid surgery without having received any treatment. The sequencing sample was made of blood. The source is a female donor with papillary thyroid cancer or a benign thyroid nodule (not recorded which). Some clones in this sample may be carry-over from other donors' samples. The rearrangement uses TRBV29-1 and TRBJ1-1; 7 positions agree with TRBD1. The CDR3 nucleotides are TGCAGCGTTGATAAGGCAGGGGGTTCCACTGAAGCTTTCTTT. The encoded protein is CSVDKAGGSTEAFF.